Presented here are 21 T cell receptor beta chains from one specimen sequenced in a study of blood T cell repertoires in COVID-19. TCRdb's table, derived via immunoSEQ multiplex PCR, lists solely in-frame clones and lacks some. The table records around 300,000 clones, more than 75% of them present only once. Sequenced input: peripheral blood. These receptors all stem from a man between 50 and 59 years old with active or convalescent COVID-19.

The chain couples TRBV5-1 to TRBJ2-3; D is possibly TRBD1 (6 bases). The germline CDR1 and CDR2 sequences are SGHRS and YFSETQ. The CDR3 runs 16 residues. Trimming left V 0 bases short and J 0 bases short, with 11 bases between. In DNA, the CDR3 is TGCGCCAGCAGCTTGGTGTGGGGGCGGAGCACAGATACGCAGTATTTT. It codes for CASSLVWGRSTDTQYF. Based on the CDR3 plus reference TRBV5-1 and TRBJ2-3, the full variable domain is KAGVTQTPRYLIKTRGQQVTLSCSPISGHRSVSWYQQTPGQGLQFLFEYFSETQRNKGNFPGRFSGRQFSNSRSEMNVSTLELGDSALYLCASSLVWGRSTDTQYFGPGTRLTVL.

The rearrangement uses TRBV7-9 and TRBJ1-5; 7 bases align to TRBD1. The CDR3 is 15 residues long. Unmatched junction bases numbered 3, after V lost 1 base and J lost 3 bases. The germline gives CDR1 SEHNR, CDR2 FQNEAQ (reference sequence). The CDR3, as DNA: TGTGCCAGCAGCTTAGACGGGACAGTCAATCAGCCCCAGCATTTT. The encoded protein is CASSLDGTVNQPQHF. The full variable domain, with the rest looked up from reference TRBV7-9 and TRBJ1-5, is DTGVSQNPRHKITKRGQNVTFRCDPISEHNRLYWYRQTLGQGPEFLTYFQNEAQLEKSRLLSDRFSAERPKGSFSTLEIQRTEQGDSAMYLCASSLDGTVNQPQHFGDGTRLSIL.

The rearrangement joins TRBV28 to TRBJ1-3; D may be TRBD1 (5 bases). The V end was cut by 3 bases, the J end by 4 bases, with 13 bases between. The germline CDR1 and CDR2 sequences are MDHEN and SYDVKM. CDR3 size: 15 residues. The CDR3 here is CASSFDGQVGNTIYF. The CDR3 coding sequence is TGTGCCAGCAGTTTTGATGGACAAGTGGGAAACACCATATATTTT.

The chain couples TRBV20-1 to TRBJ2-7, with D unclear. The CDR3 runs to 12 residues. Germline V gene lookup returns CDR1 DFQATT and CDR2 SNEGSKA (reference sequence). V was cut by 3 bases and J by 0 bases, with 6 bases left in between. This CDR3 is CSASQLSYEQYF. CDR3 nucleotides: TGCAGTGCTAGTCAACTCTCCTACGAGCAGTACTTC.

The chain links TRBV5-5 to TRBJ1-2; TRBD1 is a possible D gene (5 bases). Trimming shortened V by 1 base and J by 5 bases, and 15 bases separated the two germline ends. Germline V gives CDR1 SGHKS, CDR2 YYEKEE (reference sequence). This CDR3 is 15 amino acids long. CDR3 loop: CASSLQGLGQYGYTF. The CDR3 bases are TGTGCCAGCAGCTTGCAGGGTTTAGGTCAATATGGCTACACCTTC. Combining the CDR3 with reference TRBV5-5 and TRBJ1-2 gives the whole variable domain DAGVTQSPTHLIKTRGQQVTLRCSPISGHKSVSWYQQVLGQGPQFIFQYYEKEERGRGNFPDRFSARQFPNYSSELNVNALLLGDSALYLCASSLQGLGQYGYTFGSGTRLTVV.

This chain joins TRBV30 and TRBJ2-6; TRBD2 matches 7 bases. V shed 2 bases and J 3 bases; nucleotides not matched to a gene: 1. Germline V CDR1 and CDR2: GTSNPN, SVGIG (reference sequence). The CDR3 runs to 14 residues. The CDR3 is CAWSSGVGANVLTF. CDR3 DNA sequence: TGTGCCTGGAGTAGCGGGGTTGGGGCCAACGTCCTGACTTTC. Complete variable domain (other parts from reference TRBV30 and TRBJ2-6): SQTIHQWPATLVQPVGSPLSLECTVEGTSNPNLYWYRQAAGRGLQLLFYSVGIGQISSEVPQNLSASRPQDRQFILSSKKLLLSDSGFYLCAWSSGVGANVLTFGAGSRLTVL.

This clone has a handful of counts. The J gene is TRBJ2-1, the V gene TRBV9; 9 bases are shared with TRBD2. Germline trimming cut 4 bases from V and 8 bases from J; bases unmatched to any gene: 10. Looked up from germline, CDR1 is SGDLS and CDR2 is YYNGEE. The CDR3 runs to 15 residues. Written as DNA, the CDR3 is TGTGCCAGCAGCCTTTTTTTTAGCGGGGGCGATGAGCAGTTCTTC. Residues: CASSLFFSGGDEQFF.

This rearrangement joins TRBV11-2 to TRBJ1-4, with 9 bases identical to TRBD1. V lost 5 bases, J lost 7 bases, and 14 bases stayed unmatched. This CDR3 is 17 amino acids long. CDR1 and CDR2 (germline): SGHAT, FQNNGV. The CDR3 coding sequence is TGTGCCAGCAGCCCATCGGACAGGGGTTTAATGCGTGAAAAACTGTTTTTT. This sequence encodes CASSPSDRGLMREKLFF.

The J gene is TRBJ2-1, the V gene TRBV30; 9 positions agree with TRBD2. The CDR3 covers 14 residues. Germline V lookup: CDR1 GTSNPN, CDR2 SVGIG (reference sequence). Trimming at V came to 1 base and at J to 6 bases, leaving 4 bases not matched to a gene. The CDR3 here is CAWSAAGGPNEQFF. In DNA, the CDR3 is TGTGCCTGGAGTGCTGCGGGGGGGCCCAATGAGCAGTTCTTC.

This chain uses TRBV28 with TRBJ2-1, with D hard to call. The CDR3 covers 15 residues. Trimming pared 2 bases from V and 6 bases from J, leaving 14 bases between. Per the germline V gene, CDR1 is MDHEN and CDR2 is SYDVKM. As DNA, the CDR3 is TGTGCCAGCAGTTTAACCCCCCCCTGGGCCAATGAGCAGTTCTTC. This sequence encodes CASSLTPPWANEQFF.

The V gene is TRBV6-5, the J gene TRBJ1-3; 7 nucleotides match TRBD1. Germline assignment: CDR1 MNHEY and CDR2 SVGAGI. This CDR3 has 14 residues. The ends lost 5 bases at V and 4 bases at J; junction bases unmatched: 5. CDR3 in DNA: TGTGCCAGCAGTACCACAGGGGAAGGAAACACCATATATTTT. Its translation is CASSTTGEGNTIYF.

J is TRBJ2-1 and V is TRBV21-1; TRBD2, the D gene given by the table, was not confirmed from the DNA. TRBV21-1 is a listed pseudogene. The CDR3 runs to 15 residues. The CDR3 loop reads CATSGLAGTYNEQFF. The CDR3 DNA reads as TGTGCCACCTCGGGCCTAGCGGGAACTTACAATGAGCAGTTCTTC.

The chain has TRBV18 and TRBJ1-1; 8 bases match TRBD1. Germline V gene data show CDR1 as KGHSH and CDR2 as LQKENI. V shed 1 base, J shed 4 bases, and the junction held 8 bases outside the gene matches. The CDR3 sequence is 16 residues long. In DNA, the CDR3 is TGTGCCAGCTCACCACGGAGCGGTACAGGGGGCACTGAAGCTTTCTTT. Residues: CASSPRSGTGGTEAFF.

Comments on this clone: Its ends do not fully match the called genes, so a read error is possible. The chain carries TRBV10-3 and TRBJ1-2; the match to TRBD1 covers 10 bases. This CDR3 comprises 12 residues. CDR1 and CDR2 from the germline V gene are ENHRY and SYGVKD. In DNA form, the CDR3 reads TGTGCCATCAAACCGGGACAGGGGCCTTGGAACTTC. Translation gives CAIKPGQGPWNF.

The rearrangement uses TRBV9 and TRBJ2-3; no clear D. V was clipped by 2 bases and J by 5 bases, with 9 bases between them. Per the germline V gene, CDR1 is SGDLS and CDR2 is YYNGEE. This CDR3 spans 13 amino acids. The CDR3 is CASSVKSGDTQYF. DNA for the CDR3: TGTGCCAGCAGCGTGAAGTCCGGAGATACGCAGTATTTT.

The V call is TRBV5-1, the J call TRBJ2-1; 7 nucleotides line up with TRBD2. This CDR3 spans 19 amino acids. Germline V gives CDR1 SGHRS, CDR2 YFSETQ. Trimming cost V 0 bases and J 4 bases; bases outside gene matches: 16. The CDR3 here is CASSLGGTGLAATYNEQFF. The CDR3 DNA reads TGCGCCAGCAGCTTGGGAGGTACGGGGCTAGCGGCGACATACAATGAGCAGTTCTTC.

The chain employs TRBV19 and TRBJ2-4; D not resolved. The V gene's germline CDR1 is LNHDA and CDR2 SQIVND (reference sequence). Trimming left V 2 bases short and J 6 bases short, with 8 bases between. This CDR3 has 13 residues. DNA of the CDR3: TGTGCCAGTAGTATAAGGCTAGTAAACATTCAGTACTTC. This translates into CASSIRLVNIQYF.

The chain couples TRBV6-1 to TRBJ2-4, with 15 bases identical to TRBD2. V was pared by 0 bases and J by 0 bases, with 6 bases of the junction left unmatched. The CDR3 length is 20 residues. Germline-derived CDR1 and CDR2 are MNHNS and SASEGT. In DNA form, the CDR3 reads TGTGCCAGCAGTGAAGCCCCGGGACTAGCGGGAGGAAGAGCCAAAAACATTCAGTACTTC. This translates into CASSEAPGLAGGRAKNIQYF.

CDR3 in DNA: TGCGCCAGCAGCAACAGGGGAACCGGGGAGCTGTTTTTT. Its translation: CASSNRGTGELFF. V and J are TRBV5-1 and TRBJ2-2; 7 bases match TRBD1. Germline V lookup: CDR1 SGHRS, CDR2 YFSETQ. This CDR3 is 13 amino acids long. J was trimmed by 5 bases and V by 4 bases; bases with no gene match: 2.

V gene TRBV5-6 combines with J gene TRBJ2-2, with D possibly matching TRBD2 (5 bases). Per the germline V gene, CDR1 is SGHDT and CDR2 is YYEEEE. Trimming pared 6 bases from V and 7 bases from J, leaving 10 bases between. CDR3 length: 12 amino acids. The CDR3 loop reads CASKLENGELFF. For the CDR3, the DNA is TGTGCCAGCAAACTAGAGAACGGGGAGCTGTTTTTT.

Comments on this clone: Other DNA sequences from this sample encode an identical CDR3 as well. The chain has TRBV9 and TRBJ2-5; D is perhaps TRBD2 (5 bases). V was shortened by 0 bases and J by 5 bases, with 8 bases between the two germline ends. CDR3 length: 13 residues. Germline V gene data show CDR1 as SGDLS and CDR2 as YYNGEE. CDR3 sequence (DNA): TGTGCCAGCAGCGTAGGCCCGGGGGAGACCCAGTACTTC. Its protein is CASSVGPGETQYF.